The 8 T cell receptor beta chains reported below all come from one sample, sequenced in a study of siplizumab effects on memory and regulatory T cells. Sequenced by immunoSEQ multiplex PCR; TCRdb stores in-frame clones only, minus some. The data hold some 100,000 clones, with more than 90% observed a single time. Sequenced: CD4+ T cells sorted from blood. The receptors originated from a human donor in good health. Some clones in this sample may be carry-over from other donors' samples.

The chain carries TRBV27 and TRBJ2-1; 12 bases are a match to TRBD2. This CDR3 is built from 16 residues. Looked up from germline, CDR1 is MNHEY and CDR2 is SMNVEV (reference sequence). Trimming at V came to 2 bases and at J to 8 bases, leaving 7 bases not matched to a gene. CDR3 in DNA: TGTGCCAGCAGTTTAAGGTGGACTAGCGGGATCGATGAGCAGTTCTTC. Protein sequence: CASSLRWTSGIDEQFF.

This chain links TRBV11-2 with TRBJ2-3; D unresolved. Germline V lookup: CDR1 SGHAT, CDR2 FQNNGV. Between the trimmed V and J ends, which lost 3 bases and 6 bases, there was a span of 10 bases. The CDR3 loop spans 13 amino acids. The CDR3 sequence is CASSFGRPDTQYF. The CDR3 nucleotides are TGTGCCAGCAGCTTCGGCAGACCGGATACGCAGTATTTT.

The V gene is TRBV6-5, the J gene TRBJ2-5; D not resolved. Trimming removed 7 bases at V and 1 base at J, with 13 bases between. The CDR3 is made up of 14 amino acids. Germline CDR1 is MNHEY and CDR2 is SVGAGI. CDR3 sequence: CASTTPGGQETQYF. CDR3 sequence (DNA): TGTGCCAGCACTACCCCCGGCGGCCAAGAGACCCAGTACTTC.

The chain joins TRBV28 to TRBJ2-3; 11 positions agree with TRBD1. The V gene end was trimmed by 3 bases and the J gene end by 11 bases; junction bases not matched to a gene: 10. The CDR3 is 15 amino acids. Germline V CDR1 and CDR2: MDHEN, SYDVKM. CDR3 protein: CASSLWTGGSGGQYF. CDR3 in DNA: TGTGCCAGCAGTTTGTGGACAGGGGGCTCTGGGGGGCAGTATTTT.

The rearrangement links TRBV10-1 to TRBJ2-3, with 9 nucleotides matching TRBD2. V trimming: 1 base; J trimming: 1 base; junction bases outside the gene matches: 3. The CDR3 has 16 amino acids. Germline V CDR1 and CDR2: WNHNN, SYGVQD (reference sequence). The CDR3 DNA sequence: TGCGCCAGCAGTGAGTTGGCTAGCGGGGGCACAGATACGCAGTATTTT. Amino acid sequence: CASSELASGGTDTQYF.

The gene calls are TRBV11-2 and TRBJ1-6; TRBD1 might be the D (6 bases). CDR3 length: 15 residues. V lost 1 base and J lost 4, with 8 bases in between. CDR1 SGHAT and CDR2 FQNNGV come from the germline V gene. CDR3 DNA: TGTGCCAGCAGCTTAGTACAGGGTTATAATTCACCCCTCCACTTT. Its protein is CASSLVQGYNSPLHF.

This clone has just one count. This chain joins TRBV14 and TRBJ2-5; a weak D match, TRBD2 (6 bases). V gave up 0 bases and J gave up 9 bases, with 14 bases separating them. The CDR3 is 14 residues long. Germline V gene data show CDR1 as SGHDN and CDR2 as FVKESK. The CDR3 sequence is CASSQDLGGRAQYF. CDR3 in DNA: TGTGCCAGCAGCCAAGACTTGGGGGGTCGGGCCCAGTACTTC.

This clone was recorded a few times. V gene TRBV2 combines with J gene TRBJ2-3, with 8 bases identical to TRBD1. The J segment lost 1 base and the V segment lost 8 bases, leaving 11 bases of the junction unmatched. Germline assignment: CDR1 SNHLY and CDR2 FYNNEI. The CDR3 is 16 amino acids. CDR3 nucleotide sequence: TGTGCCAGCGGCCTAGGGCAGGGGGCTGGCACAGATACGCAGTATTTT. Amino acids: CASGLGQGAGTDTQYF.